The clone carrying this T cell receptor (beta chain) was observed once. The target antigen is unknown. Germline V gives CDR1 KGHSH, CDR2 LQKENI. V was trimmed by 4 bases and J by 3 bases, leaving 10 bases between them. This CDR3 contains 14 residues. Here immunoSEQ multiplex PCR was the method, and the copy in TCRdb shows in-frame clones only, minus some. The sample includes 170,000 or so clones, 85% to 95% seen only once; the top ten take under 1.1%. These data originate in a study of T cell responses to AZD1222 COVID-19 vaccine. Whole-study results and caveats: The sample set comprised mostly white British donors with more females, and clonal diversity was possibly underestimated.

This TCR was sampled from an adult who received the MenACWY meningococcal vaccine as a control. The chain carries TRBV18 and TRBJ1-5; D might be TRBD1 (5 bases). The source was peripheral blood, collected 28 days after the second dose of the MenACWY control vaccine. The CDR3 nucleotides are TGTGCCAGCTCACTCCAGGGTGACAATCAGCCCCAGCATTTT. Its translation: CASSLQGDNQPQHF.